The 20 T cell receptor beta chains presented below share a single source sample, sequenced in a study of T cell responses to AZD1222 COVID-19 vaccine. The repertoire was sequenced with immunoSEQ multiplex PCR; TCRdb's copy has only in-frame clones and lacks some. The repertoire holds approximately 52,000 clones, with approximately 90% as singletons. Sequenced material: peripheral blood, taken 28 days after the second AZD1222 dose. Receptor source: an adult who received the AZD1222 COVID-19 vaccine.

Details on this clone: A read error may account for a junction end that differs from germline. V is TRBV7-7 and J is TRBJ2-1; 11 bases match TRBD2. Germline V gene lookup returns CDR1 SSHAT and CDR2 FNYEAQ (reference sequence). The CDR3 runs 13 residues. CDR3 DNA: TGTGCTAGCAGCTTAGAGACTAGCGGGGTGCAGTTCTTC. It yields the protein CASSLETSGVQFF.

Here the CDR3 reads CASSHTPGGDQPQHF. The CDR3 nucleotides read TGTGCCAGCAGCCATACCCCAGGAGGAGATCAGCCCCAGCATTTT. The V call is TRBV16, the J call TRBJ1-5; no definite D call. This CDR3 has 15 residues. V lost 3 bases and J 5 bases, leaving 14 bases between the germline ends. Germline CDR1 KGHSY, CDR2 FQNENV. The full variable domain, with the rest looked up from reference TRBV16 and TRBJ1-5, is GEEVAQTPKHLVRGEGQKAKLYCAPIKGHSYVFWYQQVLKNEFKFLISFQNENVFDETGMPKERFSAKCLPNSPCSLEIQATKLEDSAVYFCASSHTPGGDQPQHFGDGTRLSIL.

This clone was counted a single time. The V call is TRBV11-3, the J call TRBJ2-7; D is possibly TRBD1 or TRBD2 (5 bases each). From germline, CDR1 is SGHNT and CDR2 YENEEA. There are 16 residues in the CDR3. Deletions cut 0 bases from V and 4 bases from J, with 16 bases between. The CDR3, as DNA: TGTGCCAGCAGCTTAGAGAACGGGGCTGGGGAATACGAGCAGTACTTC. This gives the protein CASSLENGAGEYEQYF.

The chain couples TRBV29-1 to TRBJ1-4; possibly TRBD1 for D (6 bases). Trimming left V 5 bases short and J 8 bases short, with 12 bases between. In germline, CDR1 is SQVTM, CDR2 ANQGSEA. The CDR3 consists of 12 residues. CDR3 in amino acids: CSVLLQGEKLFF. CDR3 nucleotide sequence: TGCAGCGTTCTCCTGCAGGGGGAAAAACTGTTTTTT.

The gene calls are TRBV5-4 and TRBJ2-6, with unresolved D. The CDR3 totals 13 residues. Trimming took off 7 bases at V and 4 bases at J, with 9 bases between the two ends. Germline V lookup: CDR1 SGHNT, CDR2 YYREEE (reference sequence). CDR3 DNA sequence: TGTGCCAGCGAGGCGGCAGGGGCCAACGTCCTGACTTTC. The encoded protein is CASEAAGANVLTF.

This clone has only one observation. The chain recombines TRBV9 with TRBJ2-1; TRBD2 aligns across 8 bases. The CDR3 totals 16 residues. From germline, CDR1 is SGDLS and CDR2 YYNGEE. Germline trimming cut 4 bases from V and 5 bases from J; bases unmatched to any gene: 11. The CDR3 nucleotides are TGTGCCAGCAGCCTACCGGGACTAGGGACTAACAATGAGCAGTTCTTC. Translating gives CASSLPGLGTNNEQFF.

The chain uses TRBV6-6 and TRBJ1-1; possible D gene TRBD1, 6 bases. Per the germline V gene, CDR1 is MNHNY and CDR2 is SVGAGI (reference sequence). There are 12 residues in the CDR3. V lost 6 bases, J lost 8 bases, and 13 bases lay in between. The CDR3 DNA sequence: TGTGCCAGCAGCCCTGGGGGCTCAGAAGCTTTCTTT. Its protein is CASSPGGSEAFF.

V is TRBV5-4 and J is TRBJ2-3; D unresolved. This CDR3 spans 13 amino acids. CDR1 and CDR2 from the germline V gene are SGHNT and YYREEE (reference sequence). The ends were cut back, 2 bases at V and 4 bases at J, with 8 bases in the middle. Here the CDR3 DNA reads TGTGCCAGCAGCTTACCCCAGGCAGATACGCAGTATTTT. The encoded protein is CASSLPQADTQYF. The full variable domain, in which reference TRBV5-4 and TRBJ2-3 provide the parts outside the CDR3, is ETGVTQSPTHLIKTRGQQVTLRCSSQSGHNTVSWYQQALGQGPQFIFQYYREEENGRGNFPPRFSGLQFPNYSSELNVNALELDDSALYLCASSLPQADTQYFGPGTRLTVL.

V is TRBV24-1 and J is TRBJ1-1; no clear D gene. This CDR3 has 17 amino acids. Germline V CDR1 and CDR2: KGHDR, SFDVKD. With 7 bases removed from V and 0 bases from J, the gap between germline ends came to 20 bases. The CDR3 reads CATRPPLGFSMNTEAFF. In DNA form, the CDR3 reads TGTGCCACCAGACCACCCTTGGGGTTCTCCATGAACACTGAAGCTTTCTTT.

V is TRBV27 and J is TRBJ1-1; a weak D match, TRBD1 (5 bases). This CDR3 contains 14 residues. V was clipped by 5 bases and J by 1 base, with 11 bases between them. The germline V gene encodes CDR1 MNHEY and CDR2 SMNVEV (reference sequence). In DNA, the CDR3 is TGTGCCAGCAGTACGGGACCGGCGAACACTGAAGCTTTCTTT. Translated, it gives CASSTGPANTEAFF.

The chain uses TRBV19 and TRBJ2-3, with 9 bases matching TRBD1. V was pared by 3 bases and J by 4 bases, with 5 bases of the junction left unmatched. Germline V lookup: CDR1 LNHDA, CDR2 SQIVND (reference sequence). The CDR3 has 15 amino acids. CDR3 sequence reads: CASSMSGQGPDTQYF. Written as DNA, the CDR3 is TGTGCCAGTAGTATGTCGGGACAGGGTCCAGATACGCAGTATTTT.

The J gene is TRBJ1-1, the V gene TRBV10-3, with 8 bases that match TRBD1. The CDR3 runs 14 residues. CDR1 and CDR2 (germline): ENHRY, SYGVKD. Trimming took 7 bases from V and 1 from J; bases not matched to a gene: 5. The CDR3: CAITMDRANTEAFF. DNA of the CDR3: TGTGCCATCACCATGGACAGGGCGAACACTGAAGCTTTCTTT.

The gene calls are TRBV15 and TRBJ2-6, with 12 bases fitting TRBD1. V dropped 4 bases and J dropped 3; count of bases not matched to a gene: 7. The germline CDR1 and CDR2 sequences are LNHNV and YYDKDF (reference sequence). CDR3 size: 18 residues. The CDR3 coding sequence is TGTGCCACCAGCAAACCGGGACAGGGGGCAGGTGGGGCCAACGTCCTGACTTTC. It encodes CATSKPGQGAGGANVLTF.

V and J are TRBV10-3 and TRBJ1-4; D not certain. Germline-derived CDR1 and CDR2 are ENHRY and SYGVKD. This CDR3 has 12 residues. V was cut by 8 bases and J by 8 bases, with 12 bases left in between. As DNA, the CDR3 is TGTGCCATCGGCGAGGGAAGGGAAAAACTGTTTTTT. As protein: CAIGEGREKLFF.

The V and J genes are TRBV18 and TRBJ2-5; D is uncertain. The CDR3 is 13 amino acids. The V gene lost 1 base and the J gene lost 4 bases, with 7 bases spanning the gap. The germline gives CDR1 KGHSH, CDR2 LQKENI. CDR3 amino acids: CASSPQSGETQYF. DNA of the CDR3: TGTGCCAGCTCACCACAATCAGGAGAGACCCAGTACTTC. Together with reference TRBV18 and TRBJ2-5, the CDR3 gives the full variable domain: NAGVMQNPRHLVRRRGQEARLRCSPMKGHSHVYWYRQLPEEGLKFMVYLQKENIIDESGMPKERFSAEFPKEGPSILRIQQVVRGDSAAYFCASSPQSGETQYFGPGTRLLVL.

The rearrangement uses TRBV27 and TRBJ1-4, with 9 nucleotides matching TRBD1. Germline V CDR1 and CDR2: MNHEY, SMNVEV (reference sequence). This CDR3 comprises 17 residues. The ends lost 0 bases at V and 3 bases at J; junction bases unmatched: 5. The CDR3 DNA reads TGTGCCAGCAGTTTATCGGGACAGGGAGGGTCTAATGAAAAACTGTTTTTT. It encodes CASSLSGQGGSNEKLFF.

This chain uses TRBV30 with TRBJ1-3; 8 nucleotides align to TRBD1. Germline V gene lookup returns CDR1 GTSNPN and CDR2 SVGIG (reference sequence). This CDR3 contains 14 residues. V was clipped by 4 bases and J by 4 bases; unmatched bases: 6. CDR3 nucleotide sequence: TGTGCCTGGAACGGACAGGGAACGGGAAACACCATATATTTT. Translation: CAWNGQGTGNTIYF.

The chain couples TRBV21-1 to TRBJ2-5; TRBD2, the table's D call, was not compared with the DNA. TRBV21-1 is a pseudogene segment. The CDR3 is 13 amino acids. The CDR3 loop reads CASSPRGGRTQYF. The CDR3 DNA reads TGTGCCAGCAGCCCGCGGGGGGGTCGGACCCAGTACTTC.

The chain has TRBV9 and TRBJ2-7; D tentatively fits TRBD1 or TRBD2 (5 bases each). CDR1 is SGDLS and CDR2 is YYNGEE in the germline V gene. Deletions cut 3 bases from V and 3 bases from J, with 13 bases between. The CDR3 sequence is 14 residues long. The CDR3 nucleotides read TGTGCCAGCAGCGCCGGGACGAACAACTACGAGCAGTACTTC. Translated, it gives CASSAGTNNYEQYF.

V usage is TRBV28 and J usage is TRBJ1-4; TRBD1 matches at 8 bases. The CDR3 contains 14 residues. V was clipped by 3 bases and J by 5 bases; unmatched bases: 2. Germline assignment: CDR1 MDHEN and CDR2 SYDVKM. The CDR3 sequence is CASSLSGGNEKLFF. CDR3 bases: TGTGCCAGCAGTTTGTCAGGGGGCAATGAAAAACTGTTTTTT.